The 26 T cell receptor beta chains in this list originate from one sample, sequenced in a study of blood T cell repertoires in COVID-19. Sequencing was performed with immunoSEQ multiplex PCR; in TCRdb, only in-frame clones are kept and a portion is missing. The sample has 200,000 to 300,000 clones; more than 75% are singletons. Sequencing used peripheral blood. The receptors originated from a woman aged 25 to 39 who had recovered from COVID-19.

This chain uses TRBV10-3 with TRBJ2-1, with TRBD1 matching 9 bases. The V and J ends lost 4 bases and 9 bases, in that order; junction bases with no gene match: 7. CDR3 length: 14 residues. Looked up from germline, CDR1 is ENHRY and CDR2 is SYGVKD. The CDR3 DNA reads as TGTGCCATCAGTGCTGGGACAGGGATGGGTGAGCAGTTCTTC. Its translation: CAISAGTGMGEQFF.

The chain employs TRBV12-5 and TRBJ2-7, with D unresolved. Germline V gene lookup returns CDR1 LGHNT and CDR2 FRNRAP. V gave up 3 bases and J gave up 6 bases, with 12 bases separating them. The CDR3 totals 13 residues. The CDR3 nucleotides are TGTGCTAGTGGTTTATTCGAGGTGCCCGAGCAGTACTTC. This translates into CASGLFEVPEQYF.

The genes are TRBV30 and TRBJ2-7, with D possibly being TRBD1 (6 bases). V lost 4 bases, J lost 2 bases, and 12 bases lay in between. Germline V gene data show CDR1 as GTSNPN and CDR2 as SVGIG (reference sequence). The CDR3 is 13 residues long. The CDR3 nucleotides are TGTGCCTGGACTGCAGGGGCAGCCTACGAGCAGTACTTC. This gives the protein CAWTAGAAYEQYF.

The table lists this clone with a count of one. The chain carries TRBV6-5 and TRBJ1-2; TRBD1 matches at 7 bases. CDR3 length: 16 amino acids. Germline loops: CDR1 MNHEY, CDR2 SVGAGI. J was trimmed by 4 bases and V by 4 bases; bases with no gene match: 12. This CDR3 reads CASSSARTGSVYGYTF. Written as DNA, the CDR3 is TGTGCCAGCAGTTCTGCCCGGACAGGCTCCGTCTATGGCTACACCTTC.

This chain joins TRBV11-2 and TRBJ1-1; D is perhaps TRBD1 (5 bases). The CDR3 spans 13 residues. The V end lost 4 bases, the J end lost 1 base, and 7 bases lay between the germline ends. CDR1 is SGHAT and CDR2 is FQNNGV in the germline V gene. The CDR3 here is CASSWGRNTEAFF. For the CDR3, the DNA is TGTGCCAGCAGCTGGGGCAGGAACACTGAAGCTTTCTTT.

The genes are TRBV3-1 (or the pseudogene TRBV3-2) and TRBJ1-1; no reliable D call. V was pared by 2 bases and J by 3 bases, with 10 bases between. CDR3 size: 14 residues. Germline V gene lookup returns CDR1 LGHDT and CDR2 YNNKEL (reference sequence). This CDR3 reads CASSQSILYTEAFF. The CDR3 bases are TGTGCCAGCAGCCAAAGCATACTATACACTGAAGCTTTCTTT.

This chain joins TRBV18 and TRBJ2-7; TRBD1 is a possible D gene (6 bases). There are 14 residues in the CDR3. Trimming took off 6 bases at V and 0 bases at J, with 12 bases between the two ends. The germline V gene encodes CDR1 KGHSH and CDR2 LQKENI. The CDR3 loop reads CASSLRDTSYEQYF. The CDR3 DNA is TGTGCCAGCTCCCTCAGGGACACCTCCTACGAGCAGTACTTC.

V gene TRBV12-5 combines with J gene TRBJ2-7; D might be TRBD1 (6 bases). The CDR3 runs 15 residues. Germline assignment: CDR1 LGHNT and CDR2 FRNRAP. Trimming removed 1 base from V and 3 bases from J, with 13 bases in between. The CDR3 here is CASGLGQTGLYEQYF. In DNA, the CDR3 is TGTGCTAGTGGTTTGGGGCAAACAGGGCTCTACGAGCAGTACTTC.

The chain links TRBV14 to TRBJ2-1; 8 bases agree with TRBD1. Trimming cost V 4 bases and J 5 bases; bases outside gene matches: 7. The CDR3 sequence is 15 residues long. Germline V lookup: CDR1 SGHDN, CDR2 FVKESK. The CDR3 nucleotides read TGTGCCAGCAGCCCGACTAGGACAGGGCACAATGAGCAGTTCTTC. This sequence encodes CASSPTRTGHNEQFF.

As for this clone: Germline is not matched at one junction end, which may reflect a read error. The chain combines TRBV11-1 with TRBJ2-1; 9 bases align to TRBD1. Germline CDR1 is SGHAT and CDR2 is FQDESV (reference sequence). The CDR3 contains 14 residues. For the CDR3, the DNA is TGTGCCAGCAGCTTAGCGGACACGGGACAGGGTAGGGTCTTC. Residues: CASSLADTGQGRVF.

The gene calls are TRBV20-1 and TRBJ1-3; TRBD1 might be the D (6 bases). V was trimmed by 3 bases and J by 2 bases, leaving 14 bases between them. The CDR3 is 15 residues long. Germline values: CDR1 DFQATT, CDR2 SNEGSKA (reference sequence). CDR3 in DNA: TGCAGTGCTAGTGCCAGGGGATTTACTGGAAACACCATATATTTT. Its protein product is CSASARGFTGNTIYF.

The rearrangement links TRBV6-4 to TRBJ2-3; TRBD2 might be the D (5 bases). Germline CDR1 MRHNA, CDR2 SNTAGT. The CDR3 is 20 residues long. The germline V and J ends were trimmed by 4 bases and 0 bases, with 26 bases remaining between them. CDR3 region: CASSVGSTPALSRSTDTQYF. DNA of the CDR3: TGTGCCAGCAGTGTAGGGAGCACTCCCGCCCTCAGCCGAAGCACAGATACGCAGTATTTT.

This clone was counted once. As DNA, the CDR3 is TGTGCCAGCAGCTCCCCAATGGGGGGGCCCTTGACTGAAGCTTTCTTT. It translates to CASSSPMGGPLTEAFF. This chain uses TRBV7-9 with TRBJ1-1, with TRBD1 as a possible D gene (6 bases). The CDR3 sequence is 16 residues long. Between the trimmed V and J ends, which lost 4 bases and 5 bases, there was a span of 20 bases. CDR1 is SEHNR, CDR2 FQNEAQ, per germline (reference sequence). The full variable domain, completed using reference TRBV7-9 and TRBJ1-1, is DTGVSQNPRHKITKRGQNVTFRCDPISEHNRLYWYRQTLGQGPEFLTYFQNEAQLEKSRLLSDRFSAERPKGSFSTLEIQRTEQGDSAMYLCASSSPMGGPLTEAFFGQGTRLTVV.

The table lists this clone with many counts. The chain carries TRBV2 and TRBJ1-3; possible D gene TRBD1, 6 bases. Trimming pared 10 bases from V and 8 bases from J, leaving 21 bases between. Germline-derived CDR1 and CDR2 are SNHLY and FYNNEI. The CDR3 extends over 14 amino acids. Here the CDR3 reads CATLPGHSSDTIYF. The CDR3 DNA reads TGTGCCACCCTCCCGGGACACTCTTCCGACACCATATATTTT. Looking up the rest from reference TRBV2 and TRBJ1-3 gives the full variable domain: EPEVTQTPSHQVTQMGQEVILRCVPISNHLYFYWYRQILGQKVEFLVSFYNNEISEKSEIFDDQFSVERPDGSNFTLKIRSTKLEDSAMYFCATLPGHSSDTIYFGEGSWLTVV.

This clone has just a few counts. This chain links TRBV5-1 with TRBJ1-4; 9 bases match TRBD1. Trimming removed 3 bases from V and 4 bases from J; junction bases left unmatched: 1. The germline V gene encodes CDR1 SGHRS and CDR2 YFSETQ. The CDR3 spans 14 residues. This chain's CDR3 is CASSWTGDNEKLFF. DNA for the CDR3: TGCGCCAGCAGCTGGACAGGGGATAATGAAAAACTGTTTTTT.

The gene calls are TRBV5-1 and TRBJ2-1; 14 nucleotides line up with TRBD2. CDR1 is SGHRS, CDR2 YFSETQ, per germline. The CDR3 length is 17 residues. The trim removed 3 bases at V and 1 base at J, leaving 3 bases unmatched. CDR3 sequence: CASSYGLAGGSYNEQFF. The CDR3 region has the DNA TGCGCCAGCAGCTATGGACTAGCGGGGGGTTCCTACAATGAGCAGTTCTTC.

The chain carries TRBV30 and TRBJ1-2, with unresolved D. The CDR3 consists of 11 residues. V gave up 7 bases and J gave up 3 bases, with 9 bases separating them. CDR1 is GTSNPN, CDR2 SVGIG, per germline (reference sequence). The CDR3 DNA reads TGTGCCTCCGGTCTCGACTATGGCTACACCTTC. It encodes CASGLDYGYTF. Variable domain in full (rest from reference TRBV30 and TRBJ1-2): SQTIHQWPATLVQPVGSPLSLECTVEGTSNPNLYWYRQAAGRGLQLLFYSVGIGQISSEVPQNLSASRPQDRQFILSSKKLLLSDSGFYLCASGLDYGYTFGSGTRLTVV.

The chain uses TRBV18 and TRBJ2-7; D not certain. The CDR3 consists of 16 residues. Germline V gene data show CDR1 as KGHSH and CDR2 as LQKENI. Trimming removed 0 bases from V and 0 bases from J, with 12 bases in between. Written as DNA, the CDR3 is TGTGCCAGCTCACCACCTTCCCAGGTGTCCTCCTACGAGCAGTACTTC. It is translated as CASSPPSQVSSYEQYF. The variable domain in full, completed from reference TRBV18 and TRBJ2-7, reads NAGVMQNPRHLVRRRGQEARLRCSPMKGHSHVYWYRQLPEEGLKFMVYLQKENIIDESGMPKERFSAEFPKEGPSILRIQQVVRGDSAAYFCASSPPSQVSSYEQYFGPGTRLTVT.

The chain links TRBV5-1 to TRBJ2-5, with 7 bases lining up with TRBD2. The CDR3 contains 14 residues. From germline, CDR1 is SGHRS and CDR2 YFSETQ. V lost 4 bases to trimming and J lost 1 base; unmatched junction nucleotides: 4. The DNA for the CDR3 is TGCGCCAGCAGCCCCCTAGCGGTCCAAGAGACCCAGTACTTC. Translated: CASSPLAVQETQYF.

The V and J genes are TRBV7-2 and TRBJ2-1, with D maybe TRBD1 (6 bases). Trimming took off 1 base at V and 9 bases at J, with 7 bases between the two ends. The CDR3 totals 12 residues. CDR1 is SGHTA and CDR2 is FQGNSA in the germline V gene. CDR3 sequence (DNA): TGTGCCAGCAGCTTAGTAGGGGGTGAGCAGTTCTTC. Protein: CASSLVGGEQFF.

CDR3 nucleotide sequence: TGTGCCAGCAGCCGCACTAGCGGGGGGGCAGTTAGCACCGGGGAGCTGTTTTTT. It encodes CASSRTSGGAVSTGELFF. The V and J genes are TRBV11-3 and TRBJ2-2; 13 bases are shared with TRBD2. Losses at the gene ends were 5 bases for V and 4 bases for J; bases not matched to a gene: 10. Looked up from germline, CDR1 is SGHNT and CDR2 is YENEEA. This CDR3 has 18 residues.

The V gene is TRBV10-1, the J gene TRBJ2-5; 8 positions match TRBD1. The length of the CDR3 is 17 residues. Germline V gives CDR1 WNHNN, CDR2 SYGVQD (reference sequence). The trim removed 7 bases at V and 1 base at J, leaving 14 bases unmatched. The CDR3 DNA reads as TGCGCCAGCAAGGGACAGGACTTAACCCAGTCCCAAGAGACCCAGTACTTC. Translated, it gives CASKGQDLTQSQETQYF.

This rearrangement joins TRBV6-5 to TRBJ1-2; tentatively, D is TRBD1 (5 bases). This CDR3 region has 14 residues. With 6 bases removed from V and 2 bases from J, the gap between germline ends came to 13 bases. The germline gives CDR1 MNHEY, CDR2 SVGAGI. Here the CDR3 reads CASRAGGSNYGYTF. The CDR3 DNA follows: TGTGCCAGCAGAGCCGGGGGATCAAACTATGGCTACACCTTC.

In this sample, this clone turned up once. The rearrangement joins TRBV4-1 to TRBJ2-3, with 11 bases fitting TRBD2. The CDR3 has 16 residues. Germline V gene data show CDR1 as MGHRA and CDR2 as YSYEKL. J lost 3 bases, V lost 5 bases, and 7 bases had no gene match. In DNA, the CDR3 is TGCGCCAGCAGCGTTAGCGGGGGGGCGCGGACAGATACGCAGTATTTT. It codes for CASSVSGGARTDTQYF.

The V and J genes are TRBV10-2 and TRBJ1-6, with D unclear. CDR3 length: 13 amino acids. Germline assignment: CDR1 WSHSY and CDR2 SAAADI. Deletions cut 10 bases from V and 6 bases from J, with 13 bases between. Here the CDR3 reads CAIGEGPNSPLHF. The CDR3 coding sequence is TGCGCCATCGGGGAGGGTCCTAATTCACCCCTCCACTTT.

The genes are TRBV7-8 and TRBJ2-4; 11 bases align to TRBD2. Looked up from germline, CDR1 is SGHVS and CDR2 is FQNEAQ. This CDR3 spans 20 amino acids. With V trimmed by 4 bases and J by 0 bases, 14 bases remained unmatched. CDR3 DNA sequence: TGTGCCAGCAGCTACCCCGTGGGGACTAGCGGAGATGTAGCCAAAAACATTCAGTACTTC. Translation: CASSYPVGTSGDVAKNIQYF. Supplemented by reference TRBV7-8 and TRBJ2-4, the full variable domain reads GAGVSQSPRYKVAKRGQDVALRCDPISGHVSLFWYQQALGQGPEFLTYFQNEAQLDKSGLPSDRFFAERPEGSVSTLKIQRTQQEDSAVYLCASSYPVGTSGDVAKNIQYFGAGTRLSVL.